Presented here are 15 T cell receptor beta chains from one specimen sequenced in a study of OX40 agonist ivuxolimab in advanced cancers. Receptor amplification or capture employed the immunoSEQ multiplex PCR assay. TCRdb stores this immuneACCESS table with in-frame sequences only. Part of the clones is absent; in the studies checked, under half of the shortfall reflects unresolved V genes, and no reason is known for the rest. Counted in this sample were roughly 71,000 clones; around 90% of them appeared once. The top ten clonotypes cover roughly 1% of the sample. Sequencing was performed on CD4+ or CD8+ T cells sorted from blood, taken in a trial of the OX40 agonist ivuxolimab. These receptors were obtained from an adult with an advanced solid tumor such as melanoma, head and neck, liver or kidney cancer.

The chain combines TRBV7-8 with TRBJ2-3, with 8 bases lining up with TRBD2. The CDR3 spans 17 residues. Losses at the gene ends were 5 bases for V and 5 bases for J; bases not matched to a gene: 15. The germline V gene has CDR1 SGHVS and CDR2 FQNEAQ. CDR3 loop: CASSQRAAGDGGDTQYF. The CDR3 bases are TGTGCCAGCAGCCAAAGGGCAGCGGGGGACGGGGGAGATACGCAGTATTTT.

This rearrangement joins TRBV6-5 to TRBJ2-7, with 10 bases matching TRBD1. V shed 2 bases, J shed 6 bases, and the junction held 4 bases outside the gene matches. Germline V gene sequence: CDR1 MNHEY, CDR2 SVGAGI. There are 14 residues in the CDR3. Here the CDR3 DNA reads TGTGCCAGCAGTTACACCCGGACAGGGGGCGAGCAGTACTTC. It codes for CASSYTRTGGEQYF.

V is TRBV4-2 and J is TRBJ2-7, with 7 bases that match TRBD1. Losses at the gene ends were 3 bases for V and 2 bases for J; bases not matched to a gene: 1. Per the germline V gene, CDR1 is LGHNA and CDR2 is YNFKEQ. The CDR3 covers 13 residues. The CDR3 coding sequence is TGTGCCAGCAGCCAGGACAGGCCCTACGAGCAGTACTTC. It is translated as CASSQDRPYEQYF.

In this sample, this clone turned up a few times. The genes are TRBV10-3 and TRBJ1-5; D is perhaps TRBD1 (6 bases). Trimming cost V 10 bases and J 1 base, with 8 bases left between them. The length of the CDR3 is 12 residues. Germline values: CDR1 ENHRY, CDR2 SYGVKD. The CDR3 region is CATRGSNQPQHF. CDR3 sequence (DNA): TGTGCCACAAGGGGGAGCAATCAGCCCCAGCATTTT.

The chain couples TRBV18 to TRBJ2-1; D ambiguous. Germline CDR1 KGHSH, CDR2 LQKENI. Trimming took off 3 bases at V and 1 base at J, with 16 bases between the two ends. This CDR3 spans 17 amino acids. The CDR3 sequence: CASSPGQAGISYNEQFF. In DNA form, the CDR3 reads TGTGCCAGCTCACCCGGGCAGGCTGGGATTTCCTACAATGAGCAGTTCTTC.

This chain links TRBV7-7 with TRBJ1-3; D unclear. CDR3 length equals 14 residues. Germline CDR1 and CDR2: SSHAT and FNYEAQ (reference sequence). The ends were cut back, 4 bases at V and 4 bases at J, with 11 bases in the middle. The CDR3 is CASSSGTPGNTIYF. For the CDR3, the DNA is TGTGCCAGCAGCTCCGGAACACCGGGAAACACCATATATTTT.

This clone was seen more than once but under ten times. The chain links TRBV19 to TRBJ2-5, with D possibly matching TRBD2 (6 bases). Trimming pared 6 bases from V and 4 bases from J, leaving 9 bases between. This CDR3 has 12 residues. From germline, CDR1 is LNHDA and CDR2 SQIVND (reference sequence). DNA of the CDR3: TGTGCCAGTAGACTAGCAGGAGAGACCCAGTACTTC. Its protein is CASRLAGETQYF.

This clone occurred once. The chain couples TRBV30 to TRBJ1-6, with 9 positions matching TRBD1. The CDR3 covers 14 residues. V trimming: 5 bases; J trimming: 8 bases; junction bases outside the gene matches: 7. The germline V gene encodes CDR1 GTSNPN and CDR2 SVGIG (reference sequence). The CDR3 region has the DNA TGTGCCTGGGATAGGGGACAGGGAGATTCACCCCTCCACTTT. Translating gives CAWDRGQGDSPLHF. Combining the CDR3 with reference TRBV30 and TRBJ1-6 gives the whole variable domain SQTIHQWPATLVQPVGSPLSLECTVEGTSNPNLYWYRQAAGRGLQLLFYSVGIGQISSEVPQNLSASRPQDRQFILSSKKLLLSDSGFYLCAWDRGQGDSPLHFGNGTRLTVT.

The V gene is TRBV5-6, the J gene TRBJ1-5, with TRBD1 identical over 7 bases. CDR1 and CDR2 (germline): SGHDT, YYEEEE. The junction had 7 bases not matched to a gene; V was cut back by 0 bases and J by 1 base. This CDR3 is built from 17 residues. In DNA, the CDR3 is TGTGCCAGCAGCTTGGACAGGGGATTTGGGAGCAATCAGCCCCAGCATTTT. This codes for CASSLDRGFGSNQPQHF.

The V call is TRBV6-1, the J call TRBJ2-5, with unresolved D. CDR1 is MNHNS and CDR2 is SASEGT in the germline V gene. The V and J ends lost 0 bases and 5 bases respectively, with 16 bases between them. The CDR3 has 16 amino acids. CDR3 in amino acids: CASSEAQYGAWETQYF. The CDR3 nucleotides read TGTGCCAGCAGTGAAGCGCAGTACGGTGCATGGGAGACCCAGTACTTC.

The chain links TRBV7-8 to TRBJ2-3, with D tentatively TRBD2 (6 bases). The CDR3 length is 15 residues. CDR1 is SGHVS and CDR2 is FQNEAQ in the germline V gene. V was pared by 2 bases and J by 0 bases, with 9 bases between. The DNA for the CDR3 is TGTGCCAGCAGCTTAACCGGGACTAGCACAGATACGCAGTATTTT. Translating gives CASSLTGTSTDTQYF.

The rearrangement uses TRBV6-6 and TRBJ1-5; 9 nucleotides line up with TRBD1. V shed 5 bases and J 6 bases; nucleotides not matched to a gene: 5. Looked up from germline, CDR1 is MNHNY and CDR2 is SVGAGI (reference sequence). The CDR3 has 14 residues. The CDR3 DNA is TGTGCCAGCAGTATACTGACAGGGGGTCAGCCCCAGCATTTT. Translation gives CASSILTGGQPQHF.

This rearrangement joins TRBV7-9 to TRBJ2-5, with D possibly being TRBD1 or TRBD2 (5 bases each). Germline loops: CDR1 SEHNR, CDR2 FQNEAQ (reference sequence). The CDR3 has 10 amino acids. The V gene lost 10 bases and the J gene lost 5 bases, with 8 bases spanning the gap. The CDR3 sequence: CATEGETQYF. CDR3 in DNA: TGTGCCACCGAGGGGGAGACCCAGTACTTC.

The genes are TRBV27 and TRBJ2-3; D remains ambiguous. The CDR3 is 13 amino acids. Trimming left V 5 bases short and J 2 bases short, with 8 bases between. Germline assignment: CDR1 MNHEY and CDR2 SMNVEV (reference sequence). The CDR3 is CASSTRITDTQYF. CDR3 coding DNA: TGTGCCAGCAGTACCAGGATCACAGATACGCAGTATTTT.

The V and J genes are TRBV6-1 and TRBJ1-1; D unresolved. The CDR3 extends over 15 amino acids. Germline V lookup: CDR1 MNHNS, CDR2 SASEGT. V was clipped by 2 bases and J by 0 bases, with 10 bases between them. As DNA, the CDR3 is TGTGCCAGCAGTGAAAAAATTGGGCTGAACACTGAAGCTTTCTTT. This translates into CASSEKIGLNTEAFF.